A selection of T cell receptor beta chains follows, all from one sample in a study of PD-1 blockade in classical Hodgkin lymphoma. The method was immunoSEQ multiplex PCR; TCRdb's version includes in-frame clones alone and lacks a portion of them. The sample includes about 9,500 clones, 70% to 90% seen only once; the top ten take about 15%. Sequences were obtained from CD8+ T cells from blood. The receptors derive from a human donor with classical Hodgkin lymphoma. The conserved cysteine and the conserved F or W are not part of the CDR3 here. A D gene is named only where the DNA matches it firmly.

d_gene	v_gene	j_gene	CDR3aa
TRBD2	TRBV6-4	TRBJ2-5	ASSAGLAGAETQY
TRBD1	TRBV19	TRBJ2-7	ASSKQGAGEQY
NA	TRBV14	TRBJ1-6	ASSQIFNSPLH
NA	TRBV11-3	TRBJ2-7	ASSRGVRGTYEQY
TRBD1	TRBV11-2	TRBJ2-7	ASSGDRTPSYEQY
NA	TRBV4-3	TRBJ2-3	ASSQERSGRGDTQY
NA	TRBV30	TRBJ1-1	AWSVGLNTEAF
NA	TRBV12-5	TRBJ2-2	ASGSESGELF
NA	TRBV27	TRBJ1-5	ASSIGRGHQPQH
NA	TRBV6-4	TRBJ2-2	ASSEGGNTGELF
NA	TRBV28	TRBJ2-1	ASSLLVLNNEQF
NA	TRBV7-2	TRBJ2-5	ASSLGLQETQY
TRBD1	TRBV15	TRBJ2-7	ATSRGTGSYEQY
NA	TRBV28	TRBJ2-7	ASSFVTALSYEQY
NA	TRBV2	TRBJ2-7	ASSEGQPPHEQY
NA	TRBV7-8	TRBJ2-7	ASSQPGLGPSEQY
TRBD1	TRBV5-4	TRBJ2-3	ASSWTGYTDTQY
NA	TRBV30	TRBJ1-5	AWSLTDIKGPQH
TRBD1	TRBV15	TRBJ2-7	ATSRDTPSLGLFPTGVKAEQY
TRBD1	TRBV6-5	TRBJ2-1	ASRPGTGHNEQF
TRBD1	TRBV28	TRBJ1-2	ASSFRDRGREGYT
NA	TRBV14	TRBJ1-6	ASSQDDWKVLH
TRBD1	TRBV4-3	TRBJ2-7	ASSQREDRGYSYEQY
TRBD1	TRBV19	TRBJ1-2	ASRDRSDYGYT
NA	TRBV4-1	TRBJ2-6	ASSQDPPSGANVLT
NA	TRBV5-1	TRBJ1-1	ASRGGNTEAF
TRBD1	TRBV7-9	TRBJ2-2	ASSLQDRAGELF
NA	TRBV5-4	TRBJ2-7	ASTDGSYEQY
NA	TRBV6-5	TRBJ1-2	ASSYRPAYGYT
NA	TRBV5-8	TRBJ2-5	ASKYETLY
TRBD1	TRBV30	TRBJ1-1	AWSHITGVLPEAF
TRBD1	TRBV9	TRBJ2-2	ASSVGDSHTGELF
NA	TRBV5-5	TRBJ2-6	ASSPKNGANVLT
TRBD1	TRBV9	TRBJ2-7	ASSVGGQGAYEQY
NA	TRBV4-1	TRBJ1-2	ASSPSHPTGGASYGYT
TRBD2	TRBV5-1	TRBJ2-3	ASSLEASGGAEYTQY
TRBD1	TRBV5-5	TRBJ2-3	ASSSTGVADTQY
TRBD2	TRBV5-1	TRBJ2-1	ASSPPSSGGYNEQF
NA	TRBV7-9	TRBJ1-1	ASSLQSSYTEAF
NA	TRBV28	TRBJ2-5	ASSFREEQETQY
NA	TRBV20-1	TRBJ2-7	SARVGYEQY
NA	TRBV11-3	TRBJ2-7	ASSLKGDDYEQY
NA	TRBV5-6	TRBJ2-7	ASSFGAGSYEQY
TRBD2	TRBV15	TRBJ2-5	ATSRGTSGEGETQY
NA	TRBV2	TRBJ1-1	AGGWGGEAF
NA	TRBV10-1	TRBJ2-7	ASSESAADYYEQY
TRBD1	TRBV27	TRBJ2-5	ASSDSYRGSQETQY
TRBD2	TRBV6-4	TRBJ2-1	ASSESAGVSEQF
NA	TRBV20-1	TRBJ2-1	SAIVGNEQF
NA	TRBV6-5	TRBJ1-1	ASRYRQLNTEAF
TRBD1	TRBV7-9	TRBJ1-3	ASSSGTGNSGNTIY
NA	TRBV7-9	TRBJ1-1	ASSSLGGNTEAF
TRBD2	TRBV7-9	TRBJ2-1	ASSFGTSATSYNEQF
TRBD1	TRBV10-2	TRBJ1-5	ASGQGAGQPQH
NA	TRBV19	TRBJ1-2	ASSIRAVYGYT
NA	TRBV27	TRBJ2-3	ASSLRGFTGMKTDTQY
NA	TRBV4-1	TRBJ2-1	ASSQETRVPDNEQF